The 32 T cell receptor beta chains reported below all come from one sample, sequenced in a study of OX40 agonist ivuxolimab in advanced cancers. Method: immunoSEQ multiplex PCR; TCRdb's copy keeps in-frame clones and lacks some. The data contain 30,000 to 45,000 clones, roughly 82% of them singletons. This specimen was CD4+ or CD8+ T cells sorted from blood, taken in a trial of the OX40 agonist ivuxolimab. These receptors originate from an adult with an advanced solid tumor such as melanoma, head and neck, liver or kidney cancer.

This clone was found once. The chain employs TRBV9 and TRBJ2-2, with TRBD2 matching 14 bases. This CDR3 comprises 16 residues. After removal of 4 bases from V and 4 bases from J, the junction contained 3 bases not matched to a gene. Germline V gene data show CDR1 as SGDLS and CDR2 as YYNGEE. This chain's CDR3 is CASSKGLAGGTGELFF. The CDR3 DNA reads TGTGCCAGCAGCAAAGGACTAGCGGGGGGCACCGGGGAGCTGTTTTTT. The variable domain in full, with the rest retrieved from reference TRBV9 and TRBJ2-2, is DSGVTQTPKHLITATGQRVTLRCSPRSGDLSVYWYQQSLDQGLQFLIQYYNGEERAKGNILERFSAQQFPDLHSELNLSSLELGDSALYFCASSKGLAGGTGELFFGEGSRLTVL.

This clone was seen just once. This chain uses TRBV6-5 with TRBJ1-2; 11 bases are a match to TRBD1. The CDR3 totals 14 residues. Looked up from germline, CDR1 is MNHEY and CDR2 is SVGAGI. With V trimmed by 6 bases and J by 4 bases, 4 bases remained unmatched. The CDR3 region is CASRRTGGFYGYTF. CDR3 sequence (DNA): TGTGCCAGCAGGAGGACAGGGGGCTTCTATGGCTACACCTTC.

The chain combines TRBV9 with TRBJ2-3; D might be TRBD1 (6 bases). CDR3 length equals 16 residues. Trimming left V 3 bases short and J 5 bases short, with 19 bases between. Germline loops: CDR1 SGDLS, CDR2 YYNGEE. The CDR3 DNA is TGTGCCAGCAGCGGGGGGCGGACTCCCGGGGTAGATACGCAGTATTTT. It yields the protein CASSGGRTPGVDTQYF.

V gene TRBV13 combines with J gene TRBJ1-2; possibly TRBD1 for D (5 bases). Trimming shortened V by 5 bases and J by 4 bases, and 17 bases separated the two germline ends. Per germline, CDR1 PRHDT and CDR2 FYEKMQ (reference sequence). This CDR3 has 15 residues. CDR3 in amino acids: CASSPTRGDAYGYTF. CDR3 DNA sequence: TGTGCCAGCAGCCCGACTCGTGGGGACGCCTATGGCTACACCTTC.

This clone was detected a few times. V and J are TRBV11-2 and TRBJ1-5, with D hard to call. Germline CDR1 and CDR2: SGHAT and FQNNGV. The ends were cut back, 1 base at V and 1 base at J, with 8 bases in the middle. CDR3 length: 15 residues. CDR3 residues: CASSLAGRSNQPQHF. Here the CDR3 DNA reads TGTGCCAGCAGCTTAGCAGGTAGGAGCAATCAGCCCCAGCATTTT. Full variable domain (rest looked up from reference TRBV11-2 and TRBJ1-5): EAGVAQSPRYKIIEKRQSVAFWCNPISGHATLYWYQQILGQGPKLLIQFQNNGVVDDSQLPKDRFSAERLKGVDSTLKIQPAKLEDSAVYLCASSLAGRSNQPQHFGDGTRLSIL.

J is TRBJ2-3 and V is TRBV25-1; 8 bases line up with TRBD1. This CDR3 region has 14 residues. V was pared by 9 bases and J by 2 bases, with 7 bases of the junction left unmatched. Germline V gene data show CDR1 as MGHDK and CDR2 as SYGVNS. CDR3 loop: CARETGGLTDTQYF. The CDR3 coding sequence is TGTGCCAGGGAAACAGGGGGGCTCACAGATACGCAGTATTTT.

The chain uses TRBV5-4 and TRBJ1-5; D uncertain. The CDR3 has 14 residues. Germline V gene lookup returns CDR1 SGHNT and CDR2 YYREEE (reference sequence). V was cut by 4 bases and J by 3 bases, with 11 bases left in between. The CDR3: CASSVDGNNQPQHF. The CDR3 DNA sequence: TGTGCCAGCAGCGTGGACGGAAACAATCAGCCCCAGCATTTT.

Details on this clone: The junction does not match germline at one end; this may be a read error. The V gene is TRBV7-7, the J gene TRBJ2-6, with D perhaps TRBD1 (6 bases). This CDR3 contains 14 residues. Germline loops: CDR1 SSHAT, CDR2 FNYEAQ (reference sequence). The CDR3, as DNA: TGTGCTAGCAGCACAGGGTCTGGGGCCAACGTCCTGACTTTC. It encodes CASSTGSGANVLTF.

The V call is TRBV19, the J call TRBJ1-6; TRBD1 is a possible D gene (5 bases). CDR1 and CDR2 from the germline V gene are LNHDA and SQIVND (reference sequence). V lost 5 bases, J lost 4 bases, and 15 bases lay in between. The CDR3 totals 16 residues. The CDR3 loop is CASSSSGTPYNSPLHF. CDR3 in DNA: TGTGCCAGTAGTTCGTCTGGGACCCCTTATAATTCACCCCTCCACTTT.

This clone was detected a few times. This sequence joins TRBV29-1 and TRBJ1-1; D possibly corresponds to TRBD1 (6 bases). Germline-derived CDR1 and CDR2 are SQVTM and ANQGSEA. The CDR3 sequence is 12 residues long. Trimming stripped 6 bases from V and 4 bases from J, with 12 bases between. The CDR3 bases are TGCAGCGTGGGACACCCCCGCACTGAAGCTTTCTTT. Translated: CSVGHPRTEAFF. Based on the CDR3 plus reference TRBV29-1 and TRBJ1-1, the full variable domain is SAVISQKPSRDICQRGTSLTIQCQVDSQVTMMFWYRQQPGQSLTLIATANQGSEATYESGFVIDKFPISRPNLTFSTLTVSNMSPEDSSIYLCSVGHPRTEAFFGQGTRLTVV.

The chain is built from TRBV27 and TRBJ1-4; D unresolved. Trimming stripped 9 bases from V and 0 bases from J, with 11 bases between. Germline V gene sequence: CDR1 MNHEY, CDR2 SMNVEV (reference sequence). The CDR3 totals 14 residues. CDR3 amino acids: CARIGGATNEKLFF. DNA of the CDR3: TGTGCCAGGATTGGTGGGGCAACTAATGAAAAACTGTTTTTT.

The table lists this clone with a count of one. V usage is TRBV6-5 and J usage is TRBJ2-1, with TRBD2 identical over 8 bases. The CDR3 is 14 residues long. CDR1 and CDR2 from the germline V gene are MNHEY and SVGAGI. The junction had 7 bases not matched to a gene; V was cut back by 8 bases and J by 4 bases. CDR3 in DNA: TGTGCCAGCTACGGGGGGGCCACTTACAATGAGCAGTTCTTC. It codes for CASYGGATYNEQFF.

The V call is TRBV10-3, the J call TRBJ1-2; D possibly corresponds to TRBD1 (5 bases). CDR3 length: 14 amino acids. The germline V gene has CDR1 ENHRY and CDR2 SYGVKD. Trimming left V 3 bases short and J 8 bases short, with 16 bases between. CDR3 in amino acids: CAISDGVGGEGYTF. Written as DNA, the CDR3 is TGTGCCATCAGTGATGGGGTCGGAGGGGAAGGCTACACCTTC.

The chain is built from TRBV9 and TRBJ2-4; D may match TRBD1 or TRBD2 (5 bases each). This CDR3 has 13 residues. The V end was cut by 6 bases, the J end by 6 bases, with 13 bases between. Germline assignment: CDR1 SGDLS and CDR2 YYNGEE. The CDR3 region is CASNRGGGNIQYF. The DNA of the CDR3 is TGTGCCAGCAACCGGGGTGGGGGAAACATTCAGTACTTC.

The V gene is TRBV4-1, the J gene TRBJ1-2; 8 bases agree with TRBD1. This CDR3 has 14 residues. V shed 0 bases and J 8 bases; nucleotides not matched to a gene: 5. CDR1 and CDR2 (germline): MGHRA, YSYEKL. This CDR3 is CASSQEPRDRGYTF. DNA for the CDR3: TGCGCCAGCAGCCAAGAACCCCGGGACAGGGGCTACACCTTC.

The table lists this clone with a few counts. This chain links TRBV12-5 with TRBJ1-5; D unresolved. CDR1 and CDR2 (germline): LGHNT, FRNRAP. Trimming shortened V by 2 bases and J by 0 bases, and 8 bases separated the two germline ends. CDR3 length equals 15 residues. The CDR3 reads CASGLFQYSNQPQHF. CDR3 coding DNA: TGTGCTAGTGGTTTGTTCCAGTATAGCAATCAGCCCCAGCATTTT.

This clone was counted a single time. The chain is built from TRBV5-1 and TRBJ1-4; 7 nucleotides line up with TRBD1. The CDR3 runs to 16 residues. V dropped 4 bases and J dropped 0; count of bases not matched to a gene: 6. Germline CDR1 SGHRS, CDR2 YFSETQ. The CDR3 coding sequence is TGCGCCAGCAGCGCACAAACAGGGGCAACTAATGAAAAACTGTTTTTT. It yields the protein CASSAQTGATNEKLFF. Filled out from reference TRBV5-1 and TRBJ1-4, the complete variable domain reads KAGVTQTPRYLIKTRGQQVTLSCSPISGHRSVSWYQQTPGQGLQFLFEYFSETQRNKGNFPGRFSGRQFSNSRSEMNVSTLELGDSALYLCASSAQTGATNEKLFFGSGTQLSVL.

This sequence joins TRBV5-1 and TRBJ2-7; the D gene is possibly TRBD2 (5 bases). CDR1 SGHRS and CDR2 YFSETQ come from the germline V gene. V lost 0 bases and J 1 base, leaving 8 bases between the germline ends. The CDR3 covers 14 residues. CDR3 nucleotides: TGCGCCAGCAGCTTGGATCCGGGATCCTACGAGCAGTACTTC. Protein product: CASSLDPGSYEQYF.

This chain uses TRBV7-2 with TRBJ2-1, with D uncertain. The length of the CDR3 is 11 residues. Looked up from germline, CDR1 is SGHTA and CDR2 is FQGNSA. Trimming removed 1 base from V and 6 bases from J, with 1 base in between. This chain's CDR3 is CASSLGNEQFF. In nucleotides, the CDR3 is TGTGCCAGCAGCTTAGGCAATGAGCAGTTCTTC.

About this clone: This CDR3 is also generated by other DNA sequences in the sample. This chain links TRBV29-1 with TRBJ1-3, with D possibly matching TRBD1 (6 bases). The CDR3 runs 13 residues. CDR1 is SQVTM and CDR2 is ANQGSEA in the germline V gene. V lost 6 bases and J lost 0, with 9 bases in between. The CDR3 spells CSVVQGSGNTIYF. Here the CDR3 DNA reads TGCAGCGTAGTACAGGGCTCTGGAAACACCATATATTTT.

This chain joins TRBV7-3 and TRBJ1-1; D call uncertain. Germline CDR1 reads SGHTA; CDR2 reads FQGTGA. CDR3 length equals 13 residues. The CDR3 DNA sequence: TGTGCGAGCGCCAGGAGTCGGGACACTGAAGCTTTCTTT. Translation: CASARSRDTEAFF. Using reference TRBV7-3 and TRBJ1-1 for the parts outside the CDR3, the full variable domain is GAGVSQTPSNKVTEKGKYVELRCDPISGHTALYWYRQSLGQGPEFLIYFQGTGAADDSGLPNDRFFAVRPEGSVSTLKIQRTERGDSAVYLCASARSRDTEAFFGQGTRLTVV.

For this clone: An end of the junction differs from the germline gene, which may be a read error. The chain recombines TRBV18 with TRBJ2-5; D unclear. The CDR3 has 11 amino acids. Germline-derived CDR1 and CDR2 are KGHSH and LQKENI. This CDR3 reads CASSPQKTQYF. CDR3 nucleotides: TGTGCCAGCTCACCCCAAAAGACCCAGTACTTC.

V usage is TRBV4-1 and J usage is TRBJ1-2; 8 bases line up with TRBD1. V lost 1 base and J lost 4; bases outside the gene matches: 5. CDR3 length: 15 amino acids. Germline CDR1 MGHRA, CDR2 YSYEKL. The CDR3 DNA reads TGCGCCAGCAGCCAAGGGGGACAGGTTGCCTATGGCTACACCTTC. Protein: CASSQGGQVAYGYTF.

V is TRBV4-2 and J is TRBJ2-7; TRBD2 might be the D (6 bases). The CDR3 loop spans 14 amino acids. The V end lost 0 bases, the J end lost 7 bases, and 13 bases lay between the germline ends. Per the germline V gene, CDR1 is LGHNA and CDR2 is YNFKEQ. The CDR3, as DNA: TGTGCCAGCAGCCAAGAGGAGGGGCTGAGGGAGCAGTACTTC. Residues: CASSQEEGLREQYF.

V is TRBV11-2 and J is TRBJ2-1, with D perhaps being TRBD1 or TRBD2 (5 bases each). The V end lost 2 bases, the J end lost 8 bases, and 16 bases lay between the germline ends. Germline V gene sequence: CDR1 SGHAT, CDR2 FQNNGV. This CDR3 comprises 15 residues. Here the CDR3 DNA reads TGTGCCAGCAGCTTAATGACGTCCCCGGGGCATGAGCAGTTCTTC. It yields the protein CASSLMTSPGHEQFF.

The chain employs TRBV5-5 and TRBJ2-3; tentative D call: TRBD2 (6 bases). The V end lost 1 base, the J end lost 1 base, and 16 bases lay between the germline ends. Per the germline V gene, CDR1 is SGHKS and CDR2 is YYEKEE (reference sequence). The CDR3 covers 17 residues. As DNA, the CDR3 is TGTGCCAGCAGCTTGAGATTTCCAGCGGGCCGCACAGATACGCAGTATTTT. Translating it yields CASSLRFPAGRTDTQYF.

The chain recombines TRBV11-2 with TRBJ2-1; TRBD1 is a possible D gene (5 bases). The V end was cut by 5 bases, the J end by 3 bases, with 11 bases between. Looked up from germline, CDR1 is SGHAT and CDR2 is FQNNGV. The CDR3 contains 14 residues. The CDR3 DNA is TGTGCCAGCAGCGCTTCAGGGATCTACAATGAGCAGTTCTTC. Protein sequence: CASSASGIYNEQFF.

The chain combines TRBV7-9 with TRBJ1-5; the D is unclear. The CDR3 length is 14 residues. Germline CDR1 and CDR2: SEHNR and FQNEAQ (reference sequence). V gave up 1 base and J gave up 9 bases, with 13 bases separating them. The chain's CDR3 is CASSLDFPPRPQHF. In DNA form, the CDR3 reads TGTGCCAGCAGCTTAGATTTTCCCCCGCGGCCCCAGCATTTT.

The rearrangement uses TRBV10-1 and TRBJ1-6, with D perhaps matching TRBD1 (5 bases). CDR3 length equals 13 residues. Germline CDR1 reads WNHNN; CDR2 reads SYGVQD (reference sequence). V lost 2 bases and J lost 18, with 17 bases in between. In DNA, the CDR3 is TGCGCCAGCAGTGAGGATGGGACGGACCATCGCCACTTT. It encodes CASSEDGTDHRHF.

The V call is TRBV7-9, the J call TRBJ2-7, with 9 bases lining up with TRBD1. The CDR3 sequence is 15 residues long. V lost 5 bases, J lost 6 bases, and 11 bases stayed unmatched. The germline CDR1 and CDR2 sequences are SEHNR and FQNEAQ (reference sequence). CDR3 coding DNA: TGTGCCAGCAGCAACCTTGACAGGGGGTTTGGCGAGCAGTACTTC. This codes for CASSNLDRGFGEQYF.

This chain links TRBV9 with TRBJ2-1, with 9 positions matching TRBD2. With V trimmed by 7 bases and J by 3 bases, 2 bases remained unmatched. The CDR3 totals 13 residues. Germline V CDR1 and CDR2: SGDLS, YYNGEE. For the CDR3, the DNA is TGTGCCAGCGAGCGGGGGGACTACAATGAGCAGTTCTTC. The encoded protein is CASERGDYNEQFF.

The rearrangement uses TRBV6-6 and TRBJ1-5; tentatively, D is TRBD1 (5 bases). Deletions cut 7 bases from V and 4 bases from J, with 8 bases between. Germline V gene sequence: CDR1 MNHNY, CDR2 SVGAGI (reference sequence). This CDR3 contains 12 residues. The CDR3 region has the DNA TGTGCCAGCAAAGACAGTAATCAGCCCCAGCATTTT. Its translation is CASKDSNQPQHF.